The 27 T cell receptor beta chains below come from one sample, sequenced in a study of blood T cell repertoires in COVID-19. Produced via immunoSEQ multiplex PCR; TCRdb's table is partial and in-frame only. This table has approximately 270,000 clones, about 86% appearing once. The material sequenced was peripheral blood. The receptor source for this set is a man aged 80 or over with acute or convalescent COVID-19.

This clone appeared a few times. The chain is built from TRBV30 and TRBJ1-2; 12 nucleotides agree with TRBD1. This CDR3 comprises 13 residues. Trimming cost V 5 bases and J 7 bases; bases outside gene matches: 5. Germline CDR1 is GTSNPN and CDR2 is SVGIG (reference sequence). In nucleotides, the CDR3 is TGTGCCTGGCGGGACAGGGGGCGGGTTGGCTACACCTTC. This translates into CAWRDRGRVGYTF.

The rearrangement joins TRBV19 to TRBJ2-4, with TRBD1 identical over 8 bases. The V gene end was trimmed by 5 bases and the J gene end by 7 bases; junction bases not matched to a gene: 4. This CDR3 comprises 13 residues. CDR1 is LNHDA and CDR2 is SQIVND in the germline V gene (reference sequence). The CDR3 region is CASSSRTGNIQYF. The CDR3 nucleotides are TGTGCCAGTAGTTCCCGGACAGGGAACATTCAGTACTTC.

CDR3 sequence (DNA): TGTGCCAGCAGCTTTGAGCGGCGTAGCTACGAGCAGTACTTC. Encoded protein: CASSFERRSYEQYF. The rearrangement links TRBV7-2 to TRBJ2-7, with D perhaps TRBD2 (5 bases). Looked up from germline, CDR1 is SGHTA and CDR2 is FQGNSA. The CDR3 runs to 14 residues. Trimming shortened V by 3 bases and J by 3 bases, and 12 bases separated the two germline ends.

To note about this clone: The CDR3 does not close with the conserved phenylalanine or tryptophan, likely indicating a read error. Because the CDR3's place on the DNA is in doubt, the DNA is left out and the CDR3 is given as listed by TCRdb. The chain carries TRBV6-5 and TRBJ1-5. 13 amino acids form the CDR3, both terminal residues included. CDR1 is MNHEY, CDR2 SVGAGI, per germline. The CDR3: CASSSGFNQLPGD.

This chain connects TRBV6-5 to TRBJ1-2; 8 nucleotides match TRBD1. Germline V gives CDR1 MNHEY, CDR2 SVGAGI. The junction had 3 bases not matched to a gene; V was cut back by 6 bases and J by 3 bases. The CDR3 sequence is 13 residues long. CDR3 sequence (DNA): TGTGCCAGCAGGGACAGGGAGGACTATGGCTACACCTTC. Translation: CASRDREDYGYTF.

J is TRBJ1-5 and V is TRBV2; D is ambiguous. The CDR3 sequence is 17 residues long. Between the trimmed V and J ends, which lost 6 bases and 8 bases, there was a span of 26 bases. CDR1 is SNHLY, CDR2 FYNNEI, per germline. DNA of the CDR3: TGTGCCAGCAGCCCCAGACTACAGCTAGCCTCGCCGGAGCCCCAGCATTTT. This codes for CASSPRLQLASPEPQHF.

The chain combines TRBV11-3 with TRBJ2-3, with TRBD2 as a possible D gene (6 bases). Trimming took 1 base from V and 6 from J, leaving 14 bases between them. This CDR3 is 15 amino acids long. Germline V gives CDR1 SGHNT, CDR2 YENEEA. CDR3 region: CASSLGGDLVDTQYF. CDR3 nucleotides: TGTGCCAGCAGCTTAGGGGGGGACTTGGTGGATACGCAGTATTTT.

The chain has TRBV5-1 and TRBJ1-2, with 12 bases matching TRBD1. Germline lookup yields CDR1 SGHRS and CDR2 YFSETQ. The CDR3 contains 16 residues. V trimming: 3 bases; J trimming: 8 bases; junction bases outside the gene matches: 11. CDR3 sequence reads: CASSSYRDRGLRGYTF. The CDR3 DNA reads as TGCGCCAGCAGCTCTTACCGGGACAGGGGGCTACGAGGCTACACCTTC. The full variable domain, in which reference TRBV5-1 and TRBJ1-2 provide the parts outside the CDR3, is KAGVTQTPRYLIKTRGQQVTLSCSPISGHRSVSWYQQTPGQGLQFLFEYFSETQRNKGNFPGRFSGRQFSNSRSEMNVSTLELGDSALYLCASSSYRDRGLRGYTFGSGTRLTVV.

The chain joins TRBV2 to TRBJ2-3; a weak D match, TRBD2 (6 bases). V shed 2 bases and J shed 1 base, with 13 bases lying between them. The CDR3 consists of 16 residues. The germline gives CDR1 SNHLY, CDR2 FYNNEI. Here the CDR3 DNA reads TGTGCCAGCAGTGAACACTCGGGACTCCGCACAGATACGCAGTATTTT. Its protein is CASSEHSGLRTDTQYF.

This clone was recorded only once. The V and J genes are TRBV11-2 and TRBJ1-1, with a tentative D call TRBD1 (5 bases). The CDR3 spans 14 residues. Germline CDR1 and CDR2: SGHAT and FQNNGV. Trimming left V 5 bases short and J 3 bases short, with 13 bases between. The CDR3 nucleotides read TGTGCCAGCAGCCCTGCACGACAGTACACTGAAGCTTTCTTT. It yields the protein CASSPARQYTEAFF.

In this sample, this clone turned up once. The rearrangement uses TRBV30 and TRBJ2-3, with 9 nucleotides matching TRBD1. V trimming: 5 bases; J trimming: 2 bases; junction bases outside the gene matches: 11. Germline lookup yields CDR1 GTSNPN and CDR2 SVGIG (reference sequence). CDR3 length: 16 residues. The CDR3 coding sequence is TGTGCCTGGGATCCGGGACAGGGAATCTCCACAGATACGCAGTATTTT. Amino acid sequence: CAWDPGQGISTDTQYF.

V gene TRBV7-2 combines with J gene TRBJ1-2; TRBD1 might be the D (5 bases). V was pared by 2 bases and J by 3 bases, with 10 bases between. The CDR3 runs to 14 residues. Germline lookup yields CDR1 SGHTA and CDR2 FQGNSA. Here the CDR3 reads CASSLMGGDYGYTF. The DNA for the CDR3 is TGTGCCAGCAGCTTAATGGGGGGTGACTATGGCTACACCTTC.

The table lists this clone with a few counts. V gene TRBV7-8 combines with J gene TRBJ1-1; D perhaps matches TRBD1 (5 bases). Germline assignment: CDR1 SGHVS and CDR2 FQNEAQ. V shed 3 bases and J shed 1 base, with 9 bases lying between them. The CDR3 runs to 14 residues. CDR3 sequence: CASSFGGKNTEAFF. DNA for the CDR3: TGTGCCAGCAGCTTCGGGGGGAAGAACACTGAAGCTTTCTTT.

In this sample, this clone turned up once. CDR3 loop: CASSERGYEQYF. CDR3 nucleotide sequence: TGTGCCAGCAGCGAAAGGGGGTACGAGCAGTACTTC. V usage is TRBV6-6 and J usage is TRBJ2-7; tentatively, D is TRBD1 (6 bases). Germline V CDR1 and CDR2: MNHNY, SVGAGI (reference sequence). With 6 bases removed from V and 4 bases from J, the gap between germline ends came to 10 bases. The CDR3 has 12 amino acids.

There are a few counts of this clone. CDR3: CSARQNEKLFF. The DNA for the CDR3 is TGCAGTGCTAGACAGAATGAAAAACTGTTTTTT. The chain has TRBV20-1 and TRBJ1-4; the D is unclear. The CDR3 runs 11 residues. Germline V gene data show CDR1 as DFQATT and CDR2 as SNEGSKA (reference sequence). V lost 2 bases and J 5 bases, leaving 3 bases between the germline ends.

This clone was seen once. A read error may produce the germline difference seen at one junction end. This chain uses TRBV2 with TRBJ1-6, with 9 bases fitting TRBD1. The CDR3 is 14 residues long. CDR1 and CDR2 from the germline V gene are SNHLY and FYNNEI. CDR3 in amino acids: CASVGQGYSSPLHF. CDR3 sequence (DNA): TGTGCCAGCGTGGGACAGGGATATAGTTCACCCCTCCACTTT. The full variable domain, completed using reference TRBV2 and TRBJ1-6, is EPEVTQTPSHQVTQMGQEVILRCVPISNHLYFYWYRQILGQKVEFLVSFYNNEISEKSEIFDDQFSVERPDGSNFTLKIRSTKLEDSAMYFCASVGQGYSSPLHFGNGTRLTVT.

The chain joins TRBV3-1 (or the pseudogene TRBV3-2) to TRBJ1-1, with D perhaps matching TRBD1 (6 bases). The V gene's germline CDR1 is LGHDT and CDR2 YNNKEL (reference sequence). This CDR3 spans 13 amino acids. The V gene lost 5 bases and the J gene lost 1 base, with 8 bases spanning the gap. Written as DNA, the CDR3 is TGTGCCAGCAGCGTACAGGGGAACACTGAAGCTTTCTTT. Protein product: CASSVQGNTEAFF.

This chain joins TRBV4-2 and TRBJ2-3; TRBD2 agrees at 8 bases. Germline V gene sequence: CDR1 LGHNA, CDR2 YNFKEQ. Unmatched junction bases numbered 13, after V lost 2 bases and J lost 6 bases. The CDR3 spans 17 residues. As DNA, the CDR3 is TGTGCCAGCAGCCAATTTACCGGGACTAGATTAATTGATACGCAGTATTTT. It translates to CASSQFTGTRLIDTQYF.

This sequence joins TRBV3-1 (or the pseudogene TRBV3-2) and TRBJ2-7; no firm D call. The V gene lost 0 bases and the J gene lost 11 bases, with 14 bases spanning the gap. This CDR3 is 13 amino acids long. Germline lookup yields CDR1 LGHDT and CDR2 YNNKEL (reference sequence). The CDR3 region is CASSQDNGAKKYF. Written as DNA, the CDR3 is TGTGCCAGCAGCCAAGATAACGGTGCGAAGAAGTACTTC.

The rearrangement uses TRBV6-5 and TRBJ2-5; D perhaps matches TRBD2 (6 bases). The CDR3 is made up of 15 amino acids. Germline lookup yields CDR1 MNHEY and CDR2 SVGAGI. Trimming left V 8 bases short and J 0 bases short, with 16 bases between. Here the CDR3 reads CASRGAAGNQETQYF. The CDR3 coding sequence is TGTGCCAGCCGGGGCGCAGCGGGCAACCAAGAGACCCAGTACTTC.

The chain is built from TRBV5-1 and TRBJ1-1; D is possibly TRBD1 (6 bases). V lost 5 bases, J lost 4 bases, and 18 bases lay in between. The length of the CDR3 is 15 residues. Germline V CDR1 and CDR2: SGHRS, YFSETQ. The CDR3 bases are TGCGCCAGCAGGGAGGTTTACAGGGATCGCACTGAAGCTTTCTTT. Residues: CASREVYRDRTEAFF.

The chain recombines TRBV18 with TRBJ1-5, with D unclear. V was cut by 3 bases and J by 4 bases, with 10 bases left in between. The CDR3 has 14 residues. Germline lookup yields CDR1 KGHSH and CDR2 LQKENI. The CDR3 spells CASSPADWNQPQHF. The CDR3 nucleotides read TGTGCCAGCTCACCTGCGGACTGGAATCAGCCCCAGCATTTT.

The chain employs TRBV18 and TRBJ1-4, with a tentative D call TRBD1 (6 bases). This CDR3 is built from 16 residues. The germline CDR1 and CDR2 sequences are KGHSH and LQKENI. Trimming left V 3 bases short and J 1 base short, with 12 bases between. The CDR3 loop is CASSPSVQGTNEKLFF. The CDR3 region has the DNA TGTGCCAGCTCACCGTCTGTACAGGGAACTAATGAAAAACTGTTTTTT.

The chain links TRBV19 to TRBJ1-1; weak D call: TRBD1 (6 bases). V lost 2 bases to trimming and J lost 1 base, with 11 bases between them. This CDR3 has 15 residues. Germline V gene data show CDR1 as LNHDA and CDR2 as SQIVND (reference sequence). CDR3 sequence reads: CASSISPTGNTEAFF. In nucleotides, the CDR3 is TGTGCCAGTAGTATATCTCCGACAGGGAACACTGAAGCTTTCTTT. Variable domain in full (rest from reference TRBV19 and TRBJ1-1): DGGITQSPKYLFRKEGQNVTLSCEQNLNHDAMYWYRQDPGQGLRLIYYSQIVNDFQKGDIAEGYSVSREKKESFPLTVTSAQKNPTAFYLCASSISPTGNTEAFFGQGTRLTVV.

This clone occurred once. This chain uses TRBV7-2 with TRBJ1-2, with D possibly being TRBD1 (6 bases). V was trimmed by 3 bases and J by 4 bases, leaving 15 bases between them. This CDR3 contains 15 residues. CDR1 SGHTA and CDR2 FQGNSA come from the germline V gene. CDR3 sequence: CASSLGGARIYGYTF. The CDR3 DNA reads as TGTGCCAGCAGCTTGGGGGGGGCCCGGATCTATGGCTACACCTTC.

The chain combines TRBV2 with TRBJ2-5, with D possibly matching TRBD1 (5 bases). Germline lookup yields CDR1 SNHLY and CDR2 FYNNEI. The V end was cut by 4 bases, the J end by 2 bases, with 8 bases between. This CDR3 comprises 13 residues. CDR3 in amino acids: CASSVDRQETQYF. The CDR3 region has the DNA TGTGCCAGCAGTGTTGACAGACAAGAGACCCAGTACTTC.

The chain links TRBV6-6 to TRBJ2-7, with a weak D call TRBD2 (5 bases). The CDR3 consists of 13 residues. V gave up 8 bases and J gave up 0 bases, with 11 bases separating them. Germline loops: CDR1 MNHNY, CDR2 SVGAGI (reference sequence). CDR3 in DNA: TGTGCCAGCCGGGCGGCGGGCTCCTACGAGCAGTACTTC. This sequence encodes CASRAAGSYEQYF.